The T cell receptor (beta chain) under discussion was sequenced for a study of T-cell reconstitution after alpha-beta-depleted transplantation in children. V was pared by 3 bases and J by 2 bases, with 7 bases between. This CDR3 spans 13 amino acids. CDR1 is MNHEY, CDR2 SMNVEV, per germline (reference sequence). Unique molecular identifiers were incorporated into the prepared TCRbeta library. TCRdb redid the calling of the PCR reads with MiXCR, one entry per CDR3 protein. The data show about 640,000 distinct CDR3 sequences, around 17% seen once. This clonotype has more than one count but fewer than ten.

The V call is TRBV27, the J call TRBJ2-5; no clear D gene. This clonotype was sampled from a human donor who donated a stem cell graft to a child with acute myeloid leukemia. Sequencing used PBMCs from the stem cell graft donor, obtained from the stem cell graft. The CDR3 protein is CASSLAWQETQYF. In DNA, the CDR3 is TGTGCCAGCAGTTTGGCCTGGCAAGAGACCCAGTACTTC.